This section outlines one T cell receptor (beta chain) sequence together with its context. The CDR3 has 14 amino acids. V shed 3 bases and J shed 8 bases, with 14 bases lying between them. Germline V gene data show CDR1 as SEHNR and CDR2 as FQNEAQ (reference sequence). The data derive from a study of OX40 agonist ivuxolimab in advanced cancers. Overall study: Three patients, one with hepatocellular carcinoma and two with cutaneous melanoma, achieved partial responses.

TCRdb's table, derived via immunoSEQ multiplex PCR, lists solely in-frame clones and lacks some. The sample records 70,000 or so clones, 85% to 90% being singletons. This chain uses TRBV7-9 with TRBJ2-1; weak D call: TRBD1 (5 bases). This clonotype originated in an adult with an advanced solid tumor such as melanoma, head and neck, liver or kidney cancer. Sample: CD4+ or CD8+ T cells sorted from blood, taken in a trial of the OX40 agonist ivuxolimab. The CDR3 DNA reads TGTGCCAGCAGCTTCCGTCAGGGTGGCGATGAGCAGTTCTTC. Its protein product is CASSFRQGGDEQFF.